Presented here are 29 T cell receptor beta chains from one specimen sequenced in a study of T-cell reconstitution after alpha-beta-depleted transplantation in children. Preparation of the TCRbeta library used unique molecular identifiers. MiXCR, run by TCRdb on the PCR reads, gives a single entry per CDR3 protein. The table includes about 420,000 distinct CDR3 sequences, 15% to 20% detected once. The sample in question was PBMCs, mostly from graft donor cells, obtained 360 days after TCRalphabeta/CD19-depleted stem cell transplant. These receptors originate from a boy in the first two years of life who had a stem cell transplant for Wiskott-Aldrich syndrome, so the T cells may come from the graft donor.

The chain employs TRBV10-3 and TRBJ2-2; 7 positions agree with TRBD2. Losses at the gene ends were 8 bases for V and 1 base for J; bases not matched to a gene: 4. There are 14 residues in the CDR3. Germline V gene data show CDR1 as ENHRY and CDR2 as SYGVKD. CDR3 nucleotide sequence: TGTGCCATCCAGATAGCGGGGAACACCGGGGAGCTGTTTTTT. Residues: CAIQIAGNTGELFF.

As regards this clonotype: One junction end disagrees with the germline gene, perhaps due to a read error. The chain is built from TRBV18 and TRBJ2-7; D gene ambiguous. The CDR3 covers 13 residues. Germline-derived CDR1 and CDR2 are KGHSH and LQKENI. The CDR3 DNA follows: TGTGCCAGCTCATCACCGGAGACCTACGAGCAGTACTTC. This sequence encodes CASSSPETYEQYF.

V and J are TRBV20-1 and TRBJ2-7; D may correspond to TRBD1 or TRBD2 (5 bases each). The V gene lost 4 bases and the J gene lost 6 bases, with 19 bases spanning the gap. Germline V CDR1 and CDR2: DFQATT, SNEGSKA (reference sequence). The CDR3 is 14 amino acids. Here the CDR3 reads CSANPKGPLGEQYF. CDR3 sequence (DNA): TGCAGTGCTAATCCTAAGGGACCCCTCGGCGAGCAGTACTTC.

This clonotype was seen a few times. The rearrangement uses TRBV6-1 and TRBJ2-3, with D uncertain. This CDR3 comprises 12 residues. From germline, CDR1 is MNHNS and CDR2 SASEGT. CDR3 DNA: TGTGCATCGAGTATTGGATCAGATACGCAGTATTTT. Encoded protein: CASSIGSDTQYF.

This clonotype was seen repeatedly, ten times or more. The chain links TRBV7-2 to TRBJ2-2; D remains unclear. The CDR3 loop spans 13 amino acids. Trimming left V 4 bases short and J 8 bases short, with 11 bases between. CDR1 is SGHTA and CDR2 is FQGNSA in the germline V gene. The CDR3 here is CASSYAPWGELFF. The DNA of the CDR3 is TGTGCCAGCAGCTACGCTCCCTGGGGGGAGCTGTTTTTT.

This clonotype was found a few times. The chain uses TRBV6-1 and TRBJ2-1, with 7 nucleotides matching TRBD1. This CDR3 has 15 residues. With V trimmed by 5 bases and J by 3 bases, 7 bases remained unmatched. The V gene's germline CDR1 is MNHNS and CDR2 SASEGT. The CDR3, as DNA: TGTGCCAGCAGTCCTACAGGGGTTCTCTACAATGAGCAGTTCTTC. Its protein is CASSPTGVLYNEQFF.

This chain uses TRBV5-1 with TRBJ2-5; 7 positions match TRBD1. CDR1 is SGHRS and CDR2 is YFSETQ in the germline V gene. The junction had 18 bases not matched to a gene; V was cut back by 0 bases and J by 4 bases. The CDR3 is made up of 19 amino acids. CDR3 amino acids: CASSLDVGRSAHRGETQYF. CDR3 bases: TGCGCCAGCAGCTTGGATGTCGGCCGCTCTGCTCACAGGGGAGAGACCCAGTACTTC.

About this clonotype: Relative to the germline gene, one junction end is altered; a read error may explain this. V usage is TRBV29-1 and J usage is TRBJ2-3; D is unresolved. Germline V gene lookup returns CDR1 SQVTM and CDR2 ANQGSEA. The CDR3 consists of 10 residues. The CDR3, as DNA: TGCAGCGTTGATCGAGGCCAGAGGCCTTTT. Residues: CSVDRGQRPF.

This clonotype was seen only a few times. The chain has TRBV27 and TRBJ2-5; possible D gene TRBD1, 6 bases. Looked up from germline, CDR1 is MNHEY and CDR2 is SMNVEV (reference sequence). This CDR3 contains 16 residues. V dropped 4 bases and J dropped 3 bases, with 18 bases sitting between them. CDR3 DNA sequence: TGTGCCAGCAGTTCCTCAGGGGACATACCTAAAGAGACCCAGTACTTC. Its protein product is CASSSSGDIPKETQYF.

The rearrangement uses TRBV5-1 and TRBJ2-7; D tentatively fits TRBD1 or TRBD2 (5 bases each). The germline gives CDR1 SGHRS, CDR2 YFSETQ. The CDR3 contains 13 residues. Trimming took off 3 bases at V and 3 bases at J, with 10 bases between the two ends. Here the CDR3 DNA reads TGCGCCAGCAGCTACGGGGCAGGCTACGAGCAGTACTTC. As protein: CASSYGAGYEQYF.

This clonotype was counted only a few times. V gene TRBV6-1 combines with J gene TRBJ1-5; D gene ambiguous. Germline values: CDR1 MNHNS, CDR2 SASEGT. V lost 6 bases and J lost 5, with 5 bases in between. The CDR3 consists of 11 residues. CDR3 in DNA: TGTGCCAGCAGCATAGATCAGCCCCAGCATTTT. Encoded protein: CASSIDQPQHF.

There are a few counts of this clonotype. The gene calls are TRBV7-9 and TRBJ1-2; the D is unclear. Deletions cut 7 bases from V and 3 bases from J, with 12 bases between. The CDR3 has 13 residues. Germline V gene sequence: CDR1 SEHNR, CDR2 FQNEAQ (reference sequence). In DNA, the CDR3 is TGTGCCAGCACCCCGAGGGCGGACTATGGCTACACCTTC. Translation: CASTPRADYGYTF. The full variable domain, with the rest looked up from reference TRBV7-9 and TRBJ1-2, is DTGVSQNPRHKITKRGQNVTFRCDPISEHNRLYWYRQTLGQGPEFLTYFQNEAQLEKSRLLSDRFSAERPKGSFSTLEIQRTEQGDSAMYLCASTPRADYGYTFGSGTRLTVV.

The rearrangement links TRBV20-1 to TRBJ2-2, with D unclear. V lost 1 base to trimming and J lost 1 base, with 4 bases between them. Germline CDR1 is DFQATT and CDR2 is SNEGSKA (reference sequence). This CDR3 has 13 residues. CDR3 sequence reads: CSARVGNTGELFF. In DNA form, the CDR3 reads TGCAGTGCTAGAGTGGGGAACACCGGGGAGCTGTTTTTT.

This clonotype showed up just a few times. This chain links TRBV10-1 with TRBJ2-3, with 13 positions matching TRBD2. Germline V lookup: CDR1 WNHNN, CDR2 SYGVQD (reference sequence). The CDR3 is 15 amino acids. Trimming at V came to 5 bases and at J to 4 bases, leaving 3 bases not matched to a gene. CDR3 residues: CASSRTSGGADTQYF. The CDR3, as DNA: TGCGCCAGCAGTAGGACTAGCGGGGGCGCAGATACGCAGTATTTT.

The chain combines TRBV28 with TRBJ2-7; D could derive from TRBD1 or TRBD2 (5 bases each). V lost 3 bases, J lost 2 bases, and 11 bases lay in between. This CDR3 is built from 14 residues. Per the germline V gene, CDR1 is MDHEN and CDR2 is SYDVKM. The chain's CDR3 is CASSFYQGPYEQYF. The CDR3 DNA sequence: TGTGCCAGCAGTTTTTACCAGGGACCCTACGAGCAGTACTTC.

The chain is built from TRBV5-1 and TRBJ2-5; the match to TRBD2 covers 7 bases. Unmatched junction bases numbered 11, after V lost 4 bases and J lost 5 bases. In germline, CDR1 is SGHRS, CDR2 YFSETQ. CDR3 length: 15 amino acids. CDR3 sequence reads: CASSVERGRKETQYF. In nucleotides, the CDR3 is TGCGCCAGCAGCGTCGAGCGGGGAAGAAAGGAGACCCAGTACTTC.

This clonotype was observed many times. Written as DNA, the CDR3 is TGTGCCAGCAGCAAAAGCGGCCAGAACCTCTCTGGGGCCAACGTCCTGACTTTC. Translating it yields CASSKSGQNLSGANVLTF. The chain has TRBV21-1 and TRBJ2-6. TRBV21-1 is a pseudogene segment. The CDR3 has 18 residues.

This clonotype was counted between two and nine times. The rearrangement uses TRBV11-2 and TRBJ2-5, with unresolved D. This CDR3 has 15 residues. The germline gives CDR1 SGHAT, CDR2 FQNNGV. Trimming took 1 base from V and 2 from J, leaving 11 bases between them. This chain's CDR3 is CASSLVLRIQETQYF. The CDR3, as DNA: TGTGCCAGCAGCTTAGTTCTACGGATTCAAGAGACCCAGTACTTC.

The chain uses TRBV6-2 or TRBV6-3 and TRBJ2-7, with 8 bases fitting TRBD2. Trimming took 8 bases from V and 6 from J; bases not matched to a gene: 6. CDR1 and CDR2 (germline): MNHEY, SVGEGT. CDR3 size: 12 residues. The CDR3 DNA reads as TGTGCCAGCCGTTGGGGGACTAGCGAGCAGTACTTC. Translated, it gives CASRWGTSEQYF.

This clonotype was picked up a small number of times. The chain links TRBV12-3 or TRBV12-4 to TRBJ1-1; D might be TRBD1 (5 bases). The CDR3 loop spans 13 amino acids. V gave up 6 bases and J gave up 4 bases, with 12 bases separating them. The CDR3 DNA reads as TGTGCCAGCAGGCTCAGGGTGGGCACTGAAGCTTTCTTT. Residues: CASRLRVGTEAFF.

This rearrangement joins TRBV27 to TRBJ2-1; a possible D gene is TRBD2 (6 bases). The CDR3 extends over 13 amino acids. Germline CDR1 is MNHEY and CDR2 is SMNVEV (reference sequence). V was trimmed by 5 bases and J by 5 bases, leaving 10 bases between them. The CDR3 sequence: CASSEPGDNEQFF. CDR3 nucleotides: TGTGCCAGCAGTGAACCGGGGGACAATGAGCAGTTCTTC.

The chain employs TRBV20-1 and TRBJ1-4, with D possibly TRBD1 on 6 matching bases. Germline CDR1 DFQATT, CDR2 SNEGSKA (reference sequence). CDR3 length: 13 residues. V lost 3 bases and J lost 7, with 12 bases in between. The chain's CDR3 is CSARTGWGEKLFF. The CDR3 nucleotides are TGCAGTGCTAGGACAGGCTGGGGTGAAAAACTGTTTTTT.

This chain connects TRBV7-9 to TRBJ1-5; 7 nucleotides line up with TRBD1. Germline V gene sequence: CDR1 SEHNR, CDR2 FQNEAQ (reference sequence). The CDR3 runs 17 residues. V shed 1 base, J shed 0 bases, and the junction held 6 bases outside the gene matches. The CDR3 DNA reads TGTGCCAGCAGCTTAGGGGCCGGGACAGATAGCAATCAGCCCCAGCATTTT. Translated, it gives CASSLGAGTDSNQPQHF.

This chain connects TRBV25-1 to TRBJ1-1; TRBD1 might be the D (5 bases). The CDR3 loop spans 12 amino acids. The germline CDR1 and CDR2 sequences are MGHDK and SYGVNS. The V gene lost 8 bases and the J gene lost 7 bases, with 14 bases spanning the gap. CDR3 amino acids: CASSAGGSEAFF. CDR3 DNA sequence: TGTGCCAGCTCCGCCGGGGGGAGTGAAGCTTTCTTT.

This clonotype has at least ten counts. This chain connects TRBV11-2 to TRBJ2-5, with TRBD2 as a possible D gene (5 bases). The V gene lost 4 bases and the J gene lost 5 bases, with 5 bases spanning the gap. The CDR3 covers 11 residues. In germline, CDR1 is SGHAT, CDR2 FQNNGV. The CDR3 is CASSSGETQYF. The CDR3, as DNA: TGTGCCAGCAGCTCGGGGGAGACCCAGTACTTC.

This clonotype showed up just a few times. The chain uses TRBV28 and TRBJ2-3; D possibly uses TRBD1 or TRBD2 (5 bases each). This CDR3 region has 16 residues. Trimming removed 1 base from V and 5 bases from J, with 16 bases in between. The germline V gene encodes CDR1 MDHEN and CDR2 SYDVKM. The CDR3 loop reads CASSLFDSGRGDTQYF. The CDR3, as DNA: TGTGCCAGCAGTTTATTCGACAGCGGAAGAGGAGATACGCAGTATTTT.

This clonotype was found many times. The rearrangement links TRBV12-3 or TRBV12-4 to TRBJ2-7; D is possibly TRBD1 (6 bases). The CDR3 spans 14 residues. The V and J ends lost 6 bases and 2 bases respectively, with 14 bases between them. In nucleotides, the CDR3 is TGTGCCAGCAGCATACAGGGCCCAGCCTACGAGCAGTACTTC. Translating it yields CASSIQGPAYEQYF.

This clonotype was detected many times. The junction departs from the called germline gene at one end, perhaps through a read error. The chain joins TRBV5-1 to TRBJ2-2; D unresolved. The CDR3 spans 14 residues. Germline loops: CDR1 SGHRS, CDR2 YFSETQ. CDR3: CASSLRVNTGELFF. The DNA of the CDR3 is TGTGCCAGCAGCTTACGAGTAAACACCGGGGAGCTGTTTTTT.

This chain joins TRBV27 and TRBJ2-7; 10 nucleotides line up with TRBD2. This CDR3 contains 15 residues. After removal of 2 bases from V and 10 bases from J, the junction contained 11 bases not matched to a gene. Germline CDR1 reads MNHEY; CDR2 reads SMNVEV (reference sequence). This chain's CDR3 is CASSLREAGGPGQYF. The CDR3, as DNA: TGTGCCAGCAGTTTAAGGGAAGCGGGGGGGCCTGGCCAGTACTTC.